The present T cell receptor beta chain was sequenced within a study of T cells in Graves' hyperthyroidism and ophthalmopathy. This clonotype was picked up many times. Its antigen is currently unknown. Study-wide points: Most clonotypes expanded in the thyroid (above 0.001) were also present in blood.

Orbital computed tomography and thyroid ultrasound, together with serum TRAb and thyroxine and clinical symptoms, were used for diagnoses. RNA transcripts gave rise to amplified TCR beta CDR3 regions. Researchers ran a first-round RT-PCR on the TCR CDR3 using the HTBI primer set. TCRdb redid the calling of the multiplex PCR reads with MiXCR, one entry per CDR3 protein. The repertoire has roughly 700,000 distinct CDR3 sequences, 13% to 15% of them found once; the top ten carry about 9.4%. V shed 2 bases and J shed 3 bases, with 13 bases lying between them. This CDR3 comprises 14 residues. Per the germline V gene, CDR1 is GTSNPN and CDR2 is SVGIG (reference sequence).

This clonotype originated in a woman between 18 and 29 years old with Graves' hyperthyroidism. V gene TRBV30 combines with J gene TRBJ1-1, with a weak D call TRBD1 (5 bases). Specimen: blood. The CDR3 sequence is CAWSPGVGHTEAFF. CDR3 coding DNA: TGTGCCTGGAGTCCGGGGGTGGGTCACACTGAAGCTTTCTTT. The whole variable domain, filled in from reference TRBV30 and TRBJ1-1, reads SQTIHQWPATLVQPVGSPLSLECTVEGTSNPNLYWYRQAAGRGLQLLFYSVGIGQISSEVPQNLSASRPQDRQFILSSKKLLLSDSGFYLCAWSPGVGHTEAFFGQGTRLTVV.